Listed below are T cell receptor beta chains from one sample, sequenced in a study of blood T cell repertoires in COVID-19. The assay was immunoSEQ multiplex PCR, and TCRdb's table has in-frame clones only and misses some. This table holds about 300,000 clones, around nine tenths found once. Sequenced material: PBMCs or T cells enriched from blood (not recorded which). These receptors all stem from a woman aged 25 to 39 who had recovered from COVID-19. Each CDR3 is given with its conserved first and last residue. The D gene is left open where the match is weak. Clone sizes are given selectively: once, few, many, or a class where the clone is expanded.

D	V	J	size	DNA	CDR3
.	TRBV28	TRBJ1-5	.	TGTGCCAGCGGGTCTCAGGGAAATAGCAATCAGCCCCAGCATTTT	CASGSQGNSNQPQHF
.	TRBV6-5	TRBJ1-1	once	TGTGCCAGCAGTTACAATCCAGGAAGGACTGAAGCTTTCTTT	CASSYNPGRTEAFF
TRBD2	TRBV7-2	TRBJ2-2	.	TGTGCCAGCAGGAGACTAGCGGTAAACACCGGGGAGCTGTTTTTT	CASRRLAVNTGELFF
TRBD2	TRBV14	TRBJ2-1	.	TGTGCCAGCAGCCAAGGACTAGCAAACAATGAGCAGTTCTTC	CASSQGLANNEQFF
.	TRBV5-1	TRBJ1-1	.	TGCGCCAGCAGGAGGGAGAACACTGAAGCTTTCTTT	CASRRENTEAFF
TRBD1	TRBV18	TRBJ2-7	.	TGTGCCAGCTCACCAATGAGGGGGCCCTACGAGCAGTACTTC	CASSPMRGPYEQYF
TRBD2	TRBV11-2	TRBJ2-3	.	TGTGCCAGCAGATATATAGCGGGAGGGTTGACAGATACGCAGTATTTT	CASRYIAGGLTDTQYF
.	TRBV6-1	TRBJ2-4	.	TGTGCCAGCAGTGAGGATGATTGGAGAATTCAGTACTTC	CASSEDDWRIQYF
TRBD1	TRBV5-5	TRBJ1-2	.	TGTGCCAGCAGCTGGACAGGAGGGGTAGGCTACACCTTC	CASSWTGGVGYTF
TRBD1	TRBV7-9	TRBJ2-5	.	TGTGCCAGCAGTCGGGACAGGGGCGAAGAGACCCAGTACTTC	CASSRDRGEETQYF
.	TRBV15	TRBJ1-5	.	TGTGCCACCAGCAAGAGTGTACTACAGCCCCAGCATTTT	CATSKSVLQPQHF
.	TRBV6-5	TRBJ1-6	.	TGTGCCAGCAGTTTTACTCGGAATTCACCCCTCCACTTT	CASSFTRNSPLHF
TRBD2	TRBV7-6	TRBJ2-2	.	TGTGCCAGCAGCTCGCGAGCGGGAGGGAATCCCGGGGAGCTGTTTTTT	CASSSRAGGNPGELFF
.	TRBV5-1	TRBJ1-2	once	TGCGCCAGCAGCCCGGCACAGGTTTATGGCTACACCTTC	CASSPAQVYGYTF
.	TRBV15	TRBJ2-5	.	TGTGCCACCAGCAGAGAACCGACAGTTCAAGAGACCCAGTACTTC	CATSREPTVQETQYF
TRBD1	TRBV29-1	TRBJ2-5	.	TGCAGCGTTCTGGACAGGGTCGGGGAGACCCAGTACTTC	CSVLDRVGETQYF
TRBD1	TRBV5-5	TRBJ1-1	.	TGTGCCAGCAGCTTGGGACAGGGGATCATGAACACTGAAGCTTTCTTT	CASSLGQGIMNTEAFF
TRBD1	TRBV19	TRBJ1-4	.	TGTGCCAGTAAAGGCACGGGACAGTATAATGAAAAACTGTTTTTT	CASKGTGQYNEKLFF
.	TRBV6-1	TRBJ1-6	.	TGTGCCAGCAGTGAAGACTGGAGCTCCTATAATTCACCCCTCCACTTT	CASSEDWSSYNSPLHF
TRBD1	TRBV7-2	TRBJ1-2	.	TGTGCCAGCAGCCCCAATAACAGGGGCCATGGCTACACCTTC	CASSPNNRGHGYTF
TRBD1	TRBV6-5	TRBJ2-2	.	TGTGCCAGCAGAAGACAGGGGGCCAGGACCGGGGAGCTGTTTTTT	CASRRQGARTGELFF
.	TRBV6-4	TRBJ1-2	once	TGTGCCAGCAGTCCTCGGGGGGGCGCCTACAATGGCTACACCTTC	CASSPRGGAYNGYTF
TRBD2	TRBV19	TRBJ2-7	few	TGTGCCAGTAGTGAGACTAGCGGGAGTGGCGAGCAGTACTTC	CASSETSGSGEQYF
.	TRBV7-8	TRBJ1-3	.	TGTGCCAGCAGCCTACAGGACACGCGAAACACCATATATTTT	CASSLQDTRNTIYF
TRBD2	TRBV7-8	TRBJ2-1	.	TGTGCCAGCAGCTCGGAAACTAGCGGGTTGTACGGTGAGCAGTTCTTC	CASSSETSGLYGEQFF
TRBD2	TRBV10-2	TRBJ2-5	.	TGCGCCACCACCCGGGGAACCCTAGCGGGACAAGAGACCCAGTACTTC	CATTRGTLAGQETQYF
.	TRBV14	TRBJ2-7	.	TGTGCCAGCAGCCAAGCCTCAGGGTTCGAGCAGTACTTC	CASSQASGFEQYF
.	TRBV19	TRBJ1-2	.	TGTGCCAGTAATTCCCAGCCAGGGGCAGGTGGCTACACCTTC	CASNSQPGAGGYTF
TRBD1	TRBV2	TRBJ1-1	once	TGTGCCAGCAGGGACAGGGTGAACACCCTGAACACTGAAGCTTTCTTT	CASRDRVNTLNTEAFF
.	TRBV28	TRBJ2-5	.	TGTGCCAGCAGTTTGTATGAGGAGGGGGAGACCCAGTACTTC	CASSLYEEGETQYF
.	TRBV6-5	TRBJ2-7	.	TGTGCCAGCAGTAGTCGGGTCACCTACGAGCAGTACTTC	CASSSRVTYEQYF
.	TRBV29-1	TRBJ2-7	.	TGCAGCGCAGGGGTGGGGAATCACGAGCAGTACTTC	CSAGVGNHEQYF
TRBD1	TRBV30	TRBJ2-7	.	TGTGCCTGGACAGGGGGCACGGGGGAGCAGTACTTC	CAWTGGTGEQYF